These T cell receptor beta chains were read from a single sample in a study of T cells in Graves' hyperthyroidism and ophthalmopathy. TCRdb passed the multiplex PCR reads through MiXCR, listing each CDR3 protein once. The sample consists of around 570,000 distinct CDR3 sequences, 20% of them appearing once. What was sequenced was blood. The source of these receptors is a man aged 40-50 years with Graves' ophthalmopathy. Each CDR3 is given with its conserved first and last residue. A D gene is named only where the DNA matches it firmly. Some rows have no size entry. The others give once, few or many, or a class for an expanded clone.

len: 14
j_gene: TRBJ2-5
abundance: -
d_gene: TRBD1
v_gene: TRBV5-1
CDR3nt: TGCGCCAGCAGTCGGACAGGGGTGCGGGAGACCCAGTACTTC
CDR3aa: CASSRTGVRETQYF

len: 14
j_gene: TRBJ1-4
abundance: few
d_gene: -
v_gene: TRBV20-1
CDR3nt: TGCAGTGCTACGCCGGGCCCTACTCATGAAAAACTGTTTTTT
CDR3aa: CSATPGPTHEKLFF

len: 14
j_gene: TRBJ2-2
abundance: -
d_gene: -
v_gene: TRBV6-1
CDR3nt: TGTGCCAGCAGACCCGGGACTTCCACCGGGGAGCTGTTTTTT
CDR3aa: CASRPGTSTGELFF

len: 17
j_gene: TRBJ1-6
abundance: -
d_gene: TRBD1
v_gene: TRBV19
CDR3nt: TGTGCCAGTACCTCTCAACCATGGACAGGGGAAAATTCACCCCTCCACTTT
CDR3aa: CASTSQPWTGENSPLHF

len: 17
j_gene: TRBJ2-1
abundance: many
d_gene: TRBD2
v_gene: TRBV10-1
CDR3nt: TGCGCCAGCAGTGAGTCGTTGATAGCGGGGGGGCTCAATGAGCAGTTCTTC
CDR3aa: CASSESLIAGGLNEQFF

len: 14
j_gene: TRBJ2-1
abundance: many
d_gene: TRBD2
v_gene: TRBV20-1
CDR3nt: TGCAGTGCCCCCGCGGGAGGGGGGCACAATGAGCAGTTCTTC
CDR3aa: CSAPAGGGHNEQFF

len: 15
j_gene: TRBJ2-7
abundance: -
d_gene: TRBD1
v_gene: TRBV5-1
CDR3nt: TGCGCCAGCAGGCGGGGTATGGGACAGGGGAGCGAGCAGTACTTC
CDR3aa: CASRRGMGQGSEQYF

len: 14
j_gene: TRBJ1-2
abundance: few
d_gene: TRBD1
v_gene: TRBV28
CDR3nt: TGTGCCAGCAGTTCGCCGGACAGGGTCTATGGCTACACCTTC
CDR3aa: CASSSPDRVYGYTF

len: 13
j_gene: TRBJ2-1
abundance: -
d_gene: -
v_gene: TRBV12-5
CDR3nt: TGTGCTAGTGGTTCCGGGGGATCCAATGAGCAGTTCTTC
CDR3aa: CASGSGGSNEQFF

len: 15
j_gene: TRBJ1-3
abundance: -
d_gene: -
v_gene: TRBV12-3/TRBV12-4
CDR3nt: TGTGCCAGCAGTTCGGCAGGGAATCTCGGAAACACCATATATTTT
CDR3aa: CASSSAGNLGNTIYF

len: 15
j_gene: TRBJ1-5
abundance: many
d_gene: -
v_gene: TRBV20-1
CDR3nt: TGCAGTGCTAGTTTAGTATTAGGGTCTGATCAGCCCCAGCATTTT
CDR3aa: CSASLVLGSDQPQHF

len: 15
j_gene: TRBJ1-2
abundance: -
d_gene: TRBD1
v_gene: TRBV28
CDR3nt: TGTGCCAGCAGTCCCCTCACAGGGGGCGAGAATGGCTGCACCTTC
CDR3aa: CASSPLTGGENGCTF

len: 12
j_gene: TRBJ2-4
abundance: -
d_gene: TRBD2
v_gene: TRBV6-7
CDR3nt: TGTGCCGGGAGGGGCGATAAAAACATTCAGTACTTC
CDR3aa: CAGRGDKNIQYF